These 21 T cell receptor beta chains were all obtained from the same sample, sequenced in a study of T cells in Graves' hyperthyroidism and ophthalmopathy. Authors of the study amplified TCR beta CDR3 regions from RNA transcripts. Using the HTBI primer set, a first-round RT-PCR was run on the TCR CDR3. TCRdb processed the multiplex PCR reads anew with MiXCR; each CDR3 protein has one entry. This table has 250,000 or so distinct CDR3 sequences, 12% to 15% appearing once. Sample: blood. The receptors were gathered from a woman in her forties or fifties with Graves' hyperthyroidism that later progressed to Graves' ophthalmopathy.

This clonotype was seen ten or more times. The chain recombines TRBV20-1 with TRBJ2-5; D might be TRBD1 (6 bases). The CDR3 runs 13 residues. The germline V gene has CDR1 DFQATT and CDR2 SNEGSKA (reference sequence). V was trimmed by 5 bases and J by 5 bases, leaving 15 bases between them. The CDR3 region is CSAGQSPLETQYF. DNA of the CDR3: TGCAGTGCTGGACAGTCACCTTTGGAGACCCAGTACTTC.

In its sample, this clonotype was seen many times. The V gene is TRBV28, the J gene TRBJ2-5, with D possibly TRBD1 on 5 matching bases. The CDR3 loop spans 14 amino acids. V dropped 1 base and J dropped 1 base, with 7 bases sitting between them. The V gene's germline CDR1 is MDHEN and CDR2 SYDVKM. DNA of the CDR3: TGTGCCAGCAGTTTATACAGGATCCAAGAGACCCAGTACTTC. Its translation is CASSLYRIQETQYF.

This clonotype was recorded many times. The chain combines TRBV18 with TRBJ1-1, with D possibly TRBD1 on 6 matching bases. The CDR3 is made up of 14 amino acids. Germline values: CDR1 KGHSH, CDR2 LQKENI. V was clipped by 0 bases and J by 3 bases, with 8 bases between them. As DNA, the CDR3 is TGTGCCAGCTCACCACCCTACAGGGACACTGAAGCTTTCTTT. Translation gives CASSPPYRDTEAFF.

This clonotype was seen many times. In DNA, the CDR3 is TGTGCCAGCAGTCCTTACCGACCTGCAAGGGAGCAGTTCTTC. The encoded protein is CASSPYRPAREQFF. This rearrangement joins TRBV6-1 to TRBJ2-1, with no clear D. V was trimmed by 5 bases and J by 10 bases, leaving 18 bases between them. The V gene's germline CDR1 is MNHNS and CDR2 SASEGT. The CDR3 covers 14 residues.

This clonotype was seen many times. V usage is TRBV2 and J usage is TRBJ2-2, with 9 bases that match TRBD1. With V trimmed by 2 bases and J by 0 bases, 7 bases remained unmatched. Germline assignment: CDR1 SNHLY and CDR2 FYNNEI. This CDR3 has 18 residues. CDR3 sequence: CASSEPPGTGSNTGELFF. In DNA, the CDR3 is TGTGCCAGCAGTGAACCCCCGGGGACAGGGTCGAACACCGGGGAGCTGTTTTTT.

This clonotype was seen repeatedly, ten times or more. The chain employs TRBV9 and TRBJ2-7, with TRBD2 matching over 8 bases. V lost 4 bases, J lost 4 bases, and 7 bases stayed unmatched. Germline CDR1 reads SGDLS; CDR2 reads YYNGEE. This CDR3 comprises 14 residues. The CDR3 region has the DNA TGTGCCAGCAGCCCGGGACTAGGTGTTTACGAGCAGTACTTC. Translating gives CASSPGLGVYEQYF.

On this clonotype: At one end the junction does not follow the germline gene, possibly because of a read error. The V call is TRBV5-1, the J call TRBJ1-2, with 7 positions matching TRBD1. CDR1 is SGHRS and CDR2 is YFSETQ in the germline V gene. The CDR3 consists of 14 residues. The CDR3 sequence is CVSSLAGRGNGYTF. CDR3 nucleotides: TGCGTCAGCAGCTTGGCGGGCAGGGGGAATGGCTACACCTTC.

In its sample, this clonotype was seen a few times. V and J are TRBV20-1 and TRBJ1-6, with 9 positions matching TRBD1. The CDR3 spans 14 residues. Germline lookup yields CDR1 DFQATT and CDR2 SNEGSKA (reference sequence). Trimming removed 6 bases from V and 11 bases from J; junction bases left unmatched: 11. The CDR3 spells CSAPTGGPATPLHF. CDR3 nucleotide sequence: TGCAGTGCGCCGACAGGGGGACCGGCGACACCCCTCCACTTT.

This sequence joins TRBV20-1 and TRBJ2-2, with 11 bases lining up with TRBD2. Germline V gene lookup returns CDR1 DFQATT and CDR2 SNEGSKA (reference sequence). V was clipped by 1 base and J by 1 base; unmatched bases: 8. The CDR3 has 18 amino acids. Written as DNA, the CDR3 is TGCAGTGCTAGAGCTGGGACTAGCGGAGGGAAGAACACCGGGGAGCTGTTTTTT. Amino acids: CSARAGTSGGKNTGELFF.

This clonotype was seen ten or more times. The rearrangement joins TRBV2 to TRBJ1-2, with TRBD1 as a possible D gene (5 bases). V was shortened by 11 bases and J by 1 base, with 8 bases between the two germline ends. The CDR3 spans 11 residues. The germline V gene has CDR1 SNHLY and CDR2 FYNNEI. The CDR3 loop is CAPRVNYGYTF. CDR3 nucleotide sequence: TGTGCCCCCAGGGTTAACTATGGCTACACCTTC.

This clonotype came up many times. CDR3 coding DNA: TGTGCCAGCAGTCCGACACTCCGCTATGGCTACACCTTC. It is translated as CASSPTLRYGYTF. The V call is TRBV12-3 or TRBV12-4, the J call TRBJ1-2; D gene uncertain. Trimming took off 5 bases at V and 4 bases at J, with 11 bases between the two ends. CDR3 length: 13 residues.

This clonotype was detected only a few times. V gene TRBV5-1 combines with J gene TRBJ2-2, with 7 bases fitting TRBD1. V dropped 4 bases and J dropped 5; count of bases not matched to a gene: 8. Germline loops: CDR1 SGHRS, CDR2 YFSETQ. The CDR3 loop spans 15 amino acids. The CDR3 loop is CASSITGTETGELFF. The CDR3, as DNA: TGCGCCAGCAGCATAACCGGGACAGAGACCGGGGAGCTGTTTTTT. The whole variable domain, filled in from reference TRBV5-1 and TRBJ2-2, reads KAGVTQTPRYLIKTRGQQVTLSCSPISGHRSVSWYQQTPGQGLQFLFEYFSETQRNKGNFPGRFSGRQFSNSRSEMNVSTLELGDSALYLCASSITGTETGELFFGEGSRLTVL.

This clonotype was detected many times. The rearrangement joins TRBV13 to TRBJ2-7; D might be TRBD2 (6 bases). Deletions cut 5 bases from V and 4 bases from J, with 18 bases between. This CDR3 has 15 amino acids. Germline V gene data show CDR1 as PRHDT and CDR2 as FYEKMQ (reference sequence). The CDR3 loop is CASSPRSREAYEQYF. DNA for the CDR3: TGTGCCAGCAGCCCCCGGTCGAGGGAGGCTTACGAGCAGTACTTC.

This clonotype was recorded many times. V is TRBV28 and J is TRBJ2-3; 10 bases are shared with TRBD1. With 5 bases clipped from V and 8 bases from J, the junction kept 10 bases outside the gene matches. The V gene's germline CDR1 is MDHEN and CDR2 SYDVKM. The length of the CDR3 is 15 residues. In DNA, the CDR3 is TGTGCCAGCAGTCCCGGGACAGGGGCACTCCGTACGCAGTATTTT. This encodes CASSPGTGALRTQYF.

Only a few counts were recorded for this clonotype. An end of the junction does not agree with germline; a read error may underlie this. V is TRBV7-2 and J is TRBJ2-1; no definite D call. This CDR3 is built from 12 residues. Looked up from germline, CDR1 is SGHTA and CDR2 is FQGNSA. CDR3 residues: CASTLFGREQFF. The CDR3 bases are TGTGCCAGCACCTTATTTGGCCGTGAGCAGTTCTTC.

This clonotype turned up a few times. The chain uses TRBV19 and TRBJ1-2; a weak D match, TRBD1 (6 bases). Germline values: CDR1 LNHDA, CDR2 SQIVND (reference sequence). V gave up 6 bases and J gave up 3 bases, with 11 bases separating them. The CDR3 extends over 13 amino acids. This CDR3 reads CASSPDSYYGYTF. For the CDR3, the DNA is TGTGCCAGTAGCCCGGACAGTTACTATGGCTACACCTTC.

CDR3 sequence: CSARAWPANTGELFF. CDR3 DNA: TGCAGTGCTAGAGCCTGGCCCGCGAACACCGGGGAGCTGTTTTTT. The chain uses TRBV20-1 and TRBJ2-2; D call uncertain. This CDR3 comprises 15 residues. Between the trimmed V and J ends, which lost 1 base and 0 bases, there was a span of 9 bases. Germline values: CDR1 DFQATT, CDR2 SNEGSKA (reference sequence).

The table lists this clonotype with many counts. This chain links TRBV28 with TRBJ1-5; a weak D match, TRBD1 (6 bases). The length of the CDR3 is 14 residues. V was shortened by 5 bases and J by 5 bases, with 13 bases between the two germline ends. Germline V CDR1 and CDR2: MDHEN, SYDVKM. The CDR3 region is CASSVVAGDQPQHF. CDR3 nucleotides: TGTGCCAGCAGTGTGGTGGCAGGGGATCAGCCCCAGCATTTT.

This clonotype was seen at least ten times. This sequence joins TRBV3-1 and TRBJ2-1; TRBD1 might be the D (6 bases). This CDR3 spans 17 amino acids. V was clipped by 5 bases and J by 4 bases, with 21 bases between them. Germline-derived CDR1 and CDR2 are LGHDT and YNNKEL (reference sequence). The CDR3 protein is CASSESRFTGPYNEQFF. The CDR3 nucleotides read TGTGCCAGCAGCGAAAGCAGGTTCACAGGGCCATACAATGAGCAGTTCTTC.

The chain is built from TRBV11-2 and TRBJ2-3; D is unresolved. CDR1 is SGHAT and CDR2 is FQNNGV in the germline V gene. Trimming left V 4 bases short and J 0 bases short, with 17 bases between. This CDR3 spans 17 amino acids. The CDR3: CASSSKTPRRSTDTQYF. Written as DNA, the CDR3 is TGTGCCAGCAGCTCCAAGACACCCCGGCGGAGCACAGATACGCAGTATTTT. The variable domain in full, with the rest retrieved from reference TRBV11-2 and TRBJ2-3, is EAGVAQSPRYKIIEKRQSVAFWCNPISGHATLYWYQQILGQGPKLLIQFQNNGVVDDSQLPKDRFSAERLKGVDSTLKIQPAKLEDSAVYLCASSSKTPRRSTDTQYFGPGTRLTVL.

This clonotype was seen at least ten times. CDR3 loop: CASSLTTSGRAWEQFF. Here the CDR3 DNA reads TGTGCCAGCAGCTTAACGACTAGCGGGAGGGCCTGGGAGCAGTTCTTC. The V gene is TRBV7-3, the J gene TRBJ2-1, with TRBD2 identical over 14 bases. Germline-derived CDR1 and CDR2 are SGHTA and FQGTGA. The CDR3 has 16 amino acids. After removal of 0 bases from V and 10 bases from J, the junction contained 5 bases not matched to a gene.